Sequencing of this TCR beta chain was carried out in a study of cytomegalovirus exposure and HLA in healthy donors. Primers included in the PCR were 60 Vbeta and 13 Jbeta primers. Method: immunoSEQ multiplex PCR; TCRdb's copy keeps in-frame clones and lacks some. In the table there are 200,000 or so clones, 84% of which are singletons. Per germline, CDR1 MNHEY and CDR2 SMNVEV (reference sequence). The length of the CDR3 is 16 residues. The trim removed 5 bases at V and 3 bases at J, leaving 7 bases unmatched. The chain carries TRBV27 and TRBJ2-1; 10 bases line up with TRBD2. This receptor was identified in a boy younger than 18 in good health and CMV-seronegative. What was sequenced was PBMCs. CDR3 nucleotide sequence: TGTGCCAGCAGTCAATCTAGCGGGAGTAACTACAATGAGCAGTTCTTC. The encoded protein is CASSQSSGSNYNEQFF.